These 14 T cell receptor beta chains were all obtained from the same sample, sequenced in a study of blood T cell repertoires in COVID-19. The repertoire was sequenced with immunoSEQ multiplex PCR; TCRdb's copy has only in-frame clones and lacks some. Here the sample spans hundreds of thousands of clones, 87% being singletons. Source material: PBMCs or T cells enriched from blood (not recorded which). The receptors were sampled from a woman in her twenties or thirties who had recovered from COVID-19.

The chain uses TRBV9 and TRBJ2-2; D is possibly TRBD1 (5 bases). The ends were cut back, 0 bases at V and 1 base at J, with 10 bases in the middle. Germline lookup yields CDR1 SGDLS and CDR2 YYNGEE. The CDR3 is 16 residues long. DNA for the CDR3: TGTGCCAGCAGCGTAGCCCCTACAGGGAACACCGGGGAGCTGTTTTTT. Encoded protein: CASSVAPTGNTGELFF.

The chain combines TRBV24-1 with TRBJ1-2; TRBD1 matches at 11 bases. CDR1 is KGHDR and CDR2 is SFDVKD in the germline V gene. Losses at the gene ends were 1 base for V and 4 bases for J; bases not matched to a gene: 10. The CDR3 is 18 residues long. CDR3 region: CATSDLPPRDRGAYGYTF. The CDR3 bases are TGTGCCACCAGTGATTTACCCCCGAGGGACAGGGGGGCCTATGGCTACACCTTC.

The genes are TRBV11-3 and TRBJ2-1; D gene unclear. Deletions cut 4 bases from V and 5 bases from J, with 9 bases between. This CDR3 comprises 13 residues. Germline-derived CDR1 and CDR2 are SGHNT and YENEEA. The CDR3 loop reads CASSSGPDNEQFF. In DNA form, the CDR3 reads TGTGCCAGCAGCTCAGGTCCAGACAATGAGCAGTTCTTC.

The V call is TRBV28, the J call TRBJ2-7, with 7 bases lining up with TRBD2. Germline lookup yields CDR1 MDHEN and CDR2 SYDVKM. CDR3 length: 12 residues. Germline trimming cut 8 bases from V and 2 bases from J; bases unmatched to any gene: 3. DNA of the CDR3: TGTGCCAGCCGGGGAGGGCCCTACGAGCAGTACTTC. Its protein is CASRGGPYEQYF.

V and J are TRBV29-1 and TRBJ2-2; TRBD1 matches at 7 bases. The CDR3 spans 12 residues. V lost 7 bases and J lost 5; bases outside the gene matches: 4. CDR1 is SQVTM and CDR2 is ANQGSEA in the germline V gene. CDR3 sequence (DNA): TGCAGCGCCCACAGGGGAACCGGGGAGCTGTTTTTT. It codes for CSAHRGTGELFF.

The rearrangement links TRBV7-3 to TRBJ1-2; TRBD1 aligns across 8 bases. This CDR3 region has 13 residues. CDR1 and CDR2 (germline): SGHTA, FQGTGA. V dropped 5 bases and J dropped 8; count of bases not matched to a gene: 7. The CDR3 DNA reads as TGTGCCAGCAGCGATACAGGGGGTCGAGGCTACACCTTC. This gives the protein CASSDTGGRGYTF.

This clone was recorded once. This chain links TRBV27 with TRBJ2-7; 14 bases are shared with TRBD2. Germline assignment: CDR1 MNHEY and CDR2 SMNVEV (reference sequence). There are 14 residues in the CDR3. V shed 8 bases and J 3 bases; nucleotides not matched to a gene: 3. The DNA for the CDR3 is TGTGCCAGCGGGACTAGCGGGGGTTACTACGAGCAGTACTTC. This sequence encodes CASGTSGGYYEQYF.

The chain employs TRBV21-1 and TRBJ1-5. TRBV21-1 is deemed a pseudogene. CDR3 length: 15 residues. The CDR3 region has the DNA TGTGCCAGCAGCAAAGTCCTCCGTTGCAATCAGCCCCAGCATTTT. This encodes CASSKVLRCNQPQHF.

The chain has TRBV4-1 and TRBJ1-5; 7 nucleotides match TRBD1. The germline V gene has CDR1 MGHRA and CDR2 YSYEKL. The V and J ends lost 2 bases and 3 bases, in that order; junction bases with no gene match: 4. CDR3 length equals 15 residues. CDR3 sequence (DNA): TGCGCCAGCAGCCAACCGGGACAGTCCAATCAGCCCCAGCATTTT. Its translation: CASSQPGQSNQPQHF.

V usage is TRBV7-2 and J usage is TRBJ2-5; D unresolved. V was clipped by 3 bases and J by 2 bases, with 4 bases between them. The germline CDR1 and CDR2 sequences are SGHTA and FQGNSA. The CDR3 extends over 12 amino acids. The CDR3 nucleotides read TGTGCCAGCAGCTTTTCTCAAGAGACCCAGTACTTC. It is translated as CASSFSQETQYF.

This clone was found once. V usage is TRBV5-1 and J usage is TRBJ1-1, with a tentative D call TRBD1 (5 bases). The V and J ends lost 4 bases and 0 bases respectively, with 10 bases between them. The CDR3 has 14 residues. CDR1 is SGHRS and CDR2 is YFSETQ in the germline V gene. The CDR3 reads CASSTDRLNTEAFF. Here the CDR3 DNA reads TGCGCCAGCAGCACCGACAGACTGAACACTGAAGCTTTCTTT.

The chain has TRBV7-9 and TRBJ2-7; D is perhaps TRBD1 (6 bases). Trimming pared 4 bases from V and 2 bases from J, leaving 15 bases between. Germline-derived CDR1 and CDR2 are SEHNR and FQNEAQ (reference sequence). The CDR3 is 15 amino acids. CDR3 amino acids: CASSSSDRLTYEQYF. The CDR3 DNA sequence: TGTGCCAGCAGCTCATCTGACAGGTTAACCTACGAGCAGTACTTC.

This clone was recorded only once. The chain has TRBV11-2 and TRBJ2-7, with 7 bases fitting TRBD2. Trimming took 5 bases from V and 3 from J; bases not matched to a gene: 4. Germline values: CDR1 SGHAT, CDR2 FQNNGV. The CDR3 runs 13 residues. This CDR3 reads CASSIGLVYEQYF. Here the CDR3 DNA reads TGTGCCAGCAGCATCGGACTAGTCTACGAGCAGTACTTC. Variable domain in full (rest from reference TRBV11-2 and TRBJ2-7): EAGVAQSPRYKIIEKRQSVAFWCNPISGHATLYWYQQILGQGPKLLIQFQNNGVVDDSQLPKDRFSAERLKGVDSTLKIQPAKLEDSAVYLCASSIGLVYEQYFGPGTRLTVT.

The gene calls are TRBV15 and TRBJ1-1; possible D gene TRBD1, 6 bases. V was cut by 0 bases and J by 14 bases, with 16 bases left in between. The CDR3 extends over 13 amino acids. CDR1 LNHNV and CDR2 YYDKDF come from the germline V gene (reference sequence). This CDR3 reads CATSREGRDTPFF. CDR3 DNA sequence: TGTGCCACCAGCAGAGAAGGAAGGGACACACCCTTCTTT.